The sequence of this T cell receptor beta chain was determined in a study of CD8 T cells in Susac syndrome. For the study at large: When blood was drawn, patients with Susac syndrome were on intravenous immunoglobulin alone, on corticosteroids, or therapy-naive.

Worth noting for this clonotype: Its antigen is currently unknown.

General observations from the study: CD4+ T cell repertoires in Susac syndrome lacked clonal expansion.

An amount of RNA that ranged from about 0.45 to 1 ug was reverse transcribed with random hexamers. The CDR3 of TCR beta was amplified by immunoSEQ multiplex PCR across 54 Vbeta and 13 Jbeta. One entry per CDR3 protein results from TCRdb running MiXCR on the immunoSEQ multiplex PCR reads. There are about 150,000 distinct CDR3 sequences in the sample; 90% to 97% occur only once, and approximately 0.08% lies in the top ten. Blood CD8+ and CD4+ T cells underwent high-throughput TCR beta sequencing. Trimming cost V 4 bases and J 4 bases, with 14 bases left between them. CDR1 is MGHRA, CDR2 YSYEKL, per germline. This CDR3 contains 15 residues.

The clonotype was recovered from a human donor with Susac syndrome. The sequenced material came from CD4+ T cells from PBMCs. The chain couples TRBV4-1 to TRBJ1-5; TRBD1 is a possible D gene (6 bases). Written as DNA, the CDR3 is TGCGCCAGCAGCCCCTCCAGGGGAGAAAATCAGCCCCAGCATTTT. It translates to CASSPSRGENQPQHF.